The 26 T cell receptor beta chains below all came from one sample that was sequenced in a study of shared clonotypes between healthy human individuals. Positively selected for CCR7, the CD45RO-negative cells used as naive CD8 cells excluded terminally differentiated effector memory CD45RA+ cells. TCRdb keeps only in-frame clones here, not all; method: immunoSEQ multiplex PCR. The data contain some 630,000 clones, about 96% of them seen just once; the ten biggest clones take up roughly 0.1%. The source material was naive CD8+ T cells sorted from blood. The receptors here all came from a woman aged 30 to 39 in good health.

The chain has TRBV14 and TRBJ2-7, with a possible D match to TRBD2 (5 bases). Trimming cost V 3 bases and J 4 bases, with 10 bases left between them. CDR1 is SGHDN and CDR2 is FVKESK in the germline V gene. The CDR3 consists of 13 residues. Here the CDR3 reads CASSHGKGYEQYF. In DNA, the CDR3 is TGTGCCAGCAGCCACGGGAAAGGGTACGAGCAGTACTTC.

The V call is TRBV5-8, the J call TRBJ2-7, with D perhaps matching TRBD1 (5 bases). The CDR3 contains 14 residues. CDR1 and CDR2 from the germline V gene are SGHTS and YDEGEE. V lost 0 bases, J lost 4 bases, and 11 bases lay in between. In nucleotides, the CDR3 is TGTGCCAGCAGCTTGGCGTTAGGGGATTACGAGCAGTACTTC. Residues: CASSLALGDYEQYF.

About this clone: Other DNA sequences from this sample encode an identical CDR3 as well. The chain couples TRBV28 to TRBJ2-1; TRBD2 aligns across 11 bases. In germline, CDR1 is MDHEN, CDR2 SYDVKM. The CDR3 is made up of 15 amino acids. After removal of 2 bases from V and 3 bases from J, the junction contained 0 bases not matched to a gene. CDR3 sequence: CASSLLAGGYNEQFF. Written as DNA, the CDR3 is TGTGCCAGCAGTTTACTAGCGGGAGGCTACAATGAGCAGTTCTTC.

The V and J genes are TRBV15 and TRBJ2-5; 8 nucleotides match TRBD2. Unmatched junction bases numbered 10, after V lost 3 bases and J lost 4 bases. CDR1 and CDR2 from the germline V gene are LNHNV and YYDKDF (reference sequence). This CDR3 is 16 amino acids long. The CDR3, as DNA: TGTGCCACCAGCAGCTCTCGGGGACTAGTGATAGAGACCCAGTACTTC. This translates into CATSSSRGLVIETQYF.

This clone was counted once. This chain joins TRBV9 and TRBJ2-1, with 13 bases aligning to TRBD2. The CDR3 covers 15 residues. Germline CDR1 reads SGDLS; CDR2 reads YYNGEE. J gave up 6 bases and V 3 bases, and 3 bases lay outside the gene matches. The CDR3 reads CASSGGLAGANEQFF. DNA for the CDR3: TGTGCCAGCAGCGGAGGACTAGCGGGAGCCAATGAGCAGTTCTTC.

The chain couples TRBV4-2 to TRBJ2-2; D gene unclear. There are 16 residues in the CDR3. Trimming removed 4 bases from V and 5 bases from J, with 17 bases in between. Germline values: CDR1 LGHNA, CDR2 YNFKEQ. The CDR3 spells CASSLKGVGTTGELFF. For the CDR3, the DNA is TGTGCCAGCAGCCTAAAAGGCGTCGGTACGACCGGGGAGCTGTTTTTT.

The gene calls are TRBV29-1 and TRBJ2-1; 7 positions agree with TRBD2. The CDR3 loop spans 10 amino acids. The germline V gene encodes CDR1 SQVTM and CDR2 ANQGSEA. With V trimmed by 7 bases and J by 10 bases, 4 bases remained unmatched. CDR3 residues: CSAVGGEQFF. The CDR3 nucleotides read TGCAGCGCGGTCGGGGGGGAGCAGTTCTTC.

The chain uses TRBV27 and TRBJ1-2, with TRBD1 matching over 7 bases. This CDR3 has 13 residues. V lost 0 bases and J lost 8; bases outside the gene matches: 3. CDR1 and CDR2 (germline): MNHEY, SMNVEV (reference sequence). CDR3 region: CASSLSDRAGYTF. Written as DNA, the CDR3 is TGTGCCAGCAGTTTATCCGACAGGGCGGGCTACACCTTC.

The chain carries TRBV15 and TRBJ1-1; no reliable D call. The CDR3 consists of 12 residues. Germline values: CDR1 LNHNV, CDR2 YYDKDF (reference sequence). Trimming shortened V by 2 bases and J by 8 bases, and 9 bases separated the two germline ends. The CDR3 DNA follows: TGTGCCACCAGCAGACCGGGGATCGAAGCTTTCTTT. Translating it yields CATSRPGIEAFF. Filled out from reference TRBV15 and TRBJ1-1, the complete variable domain reads DAMVIQNPRYQVTQFGKPVTLSCSQTLNHNVMYWYQQKSSQAPKLLFHYYDKDFNNEADTPDNFQSRRPNTSFCFLDIRSPGLGDTAMYLCATSRPGIEAFFGQGTRLTVV.

CDR3 residues: CASGTLPVVEQFF. CDR3 coding DNA: TGTGCCAGCGGTACGCTTCCCGTTGTTGAGCAGTTCTTC. This chain links TRBV27 with TRBJ2-1; D call uncertain. This CDR3 is built from 13 residues. The ends were cut back, 8 bases at V and 9 bases at J, with 17 bases in the middle. Germline assignment: CDR1 MNHEY and CDR2 SMNVEV (reference sequence).

Here the CDR3 DNA reads TGTGCCAGCAGTTACGCGACAGGGTACGAGCAGTACTTC. This encodes CASSYATGYEQYF. The V gene is TRBV6-5, the J gene TRBJ2-7; TRBD1 matches 7 bases. This CDR3 has 13 amino acids. The junction had 2 bases not matched to a gene; V was cut back by 2 bases and J by 4 bases. Per germline, CDR1 MNHEY and CDR2 SVGAGI.

This chain connects TRBV4-1 to TRBJ2-1; D may be TRBD2 (6 bases). Germline lookup yields CDR1 MGHRA and CDR2 YSYEKL. The CDR3 has 15 residues. Trimming took 2 bases from V and 4 from J, leaving 12 bases between them. The CDR3 region is CASSQRASEYNEQFF. CDR3 nucleotides: TGCGCCAGCAGCCAACGGGCTAGCGAATACAATGAGCAGTTCTTC.

The rearrangement links TRBV27 to TRBJ2-1; tentative D call: TRBD2 (6 bases). CDR1 is MNHEY and CDR2 is SMNVEV in the germline V gene (reference sequence). Trimming removed 3 bases from V and 7 bases from J, with 13 bases in between. This CDR3 is 14 amino acids long. This CDR3 is CASSFRTTHNEQFF. The CDR3 bases are TGTGCCAGCAGTTTCCGGACTACCCATAATGAGCAGTTCTTC.

Worth noting for this clone: This sample includes further DNA sequences coding for the same CDR3. The chain recombines TRBV27 with TRBJ2-7; the D gene could be TRBD1 or TRBD2 (5 bases each). CDR1 is MNHEY, CDR2 SMNVEV, per germline (reference sequence). This CDR3 is 11 amino acids long. Trimming pared 5 bases from V and 3 bases from J, leaving 5 bases between. This chain's CDR3 is CASSGGYEQYF. CDR3 DNA sequence: TGTGCCAGCAGTGGGGGCTACGAGCAGTACTTC.

This clone was picked up one time. The chain combines TRBV28 with TRBJ1-6; D is perhaps TRBD1 (5 bases). Trimming took off 10 bases at V and 4 bases at J, with 14 bases between the two ends. The V gene's germline CDR1 is MDHEN and CDR2 SYDVKM. CDR3 length: 14 amino acids. CDR3 loop: CATWPGPYNSPLHF. The CDR3, as DNA: TGTGCCACCTGGCCGGGACCTTATAATTCACCCCTCCACTTT.

V gene TRBV21-1 combines with J gene TRBJ1-5. TRBV21-1 is noted as a pseudogene. The CDR3 has 16 residues. The CDR3 DNA reads as TGTGCCAGCAGCAAGATGGGGGACTATAGCAATCAGCCCCAGCATTTT. Protein product: CASSKMGDYSNQPQHF.

Ten or more counts support this clone. This chain links TRBV6-5 with TRBJ1-4; D is possibly TRBD1 (5 bases). Germline CDR1 is MNHEY and CDR2 is SVGAGI. The CDR3 consists of 14 residues. V lost 3 bases and J 3 bases, leaving 8 bases between the germline ends. Here the CDR3 reads CASSYSGPNEKLFF. CDR3 coding DNA: TGTGCCAGCAGTTATTCGGGGCCTAATGAAAAACTGTTTTTT.

The gene calls are TRBV4-1 and TRBJ1-2; D unresolved. This CDR3 comprises 16 residues. The ends were cut back, 1 base at V and 6 bases at J, with 18 bases in the middle. Per germline, CDR1 MGHRA and CDR2 YSYEKL. The CDR3 sequence: CASSQVAVEGGDGYTF. In DNA, the CDR3 is TGCGCCAGCAGCCAAGTTGCGGTAGAGGGTGGGGATGGCTACACCTTC.

Written as DNA, the CDR3 is TGTGCCAGTAGTATAGATGTAGAGACTAGCGGGTACAATGAGCAGTTCTTC. Protein sequence: CASSIDVETSGYNEQFF. The chain employs TRBV19 and TRBJ2-1; 10 bases align to TRBD2. The CDR3 sequence is 17 residues long. The J segment lost 4 bases and the V segment lost 0 bases, leaving 6 bases of the junction unmatched. CDR1 is LNHDA, CDR2 SQIVND, per germline (reference sequence).

The genes are TRBV19 and TRBJ1-2; D not resolved. CDR1 is LNHDA and CDR2 is SQIVND in the germline V gene (reference sequence). Trimming pared 3 bases from V and 0 bases from J, leaving 17 bases between. The CDR3 contains 17 residues. The CDR3 DNA reads TGTGCCAGTAGTATCGGGGAAGACATAGCCACTAACTATGGCTACACCTTC. It yields the protein CASSIGEDIATNYGYTF.

The rearrangement uses TRBV11-1 and TRBJ2-1, with D possibly matching TRBD1 (5 bases). CDR1 is SGHAT and CDR2 is FQDESV in the germline V gene (reference sequence). With 6 bases removed from V and 1 base from J, the gap between germline ends came to 16 bases. The CDR3 runs 16 residues. CDR3 in DNA: TGTGCCAGCAGTCCTAGGACCACAGGTTCCTACAATGAGCAGTTCTTC. Protein: CASSPRTTGSYNEQFF.

Worth noting for this clone: This sample includes further DNA sequences coding for the same CDR3. This chain connects TRBV9 to TRBJ1-1; D is undetermined. The germline V gene has CDR1 SGDLS and CDR2 YYNGEE. Trimming removed 0 bases from V and 5 bases from J, with 11 bases in between. The CDR3 length is 14 residues. Here the CDR3 reads CASSVGGGGTEAFF. In DNA, the CDR3 is TGTGCCAGCAGCGTAGGAGGAGGAGGAACTGAAGCTTTCTTT.

The rearrangement uses TRBV27 and TRBJ1-5; 7 bases are a match to TRBD1. V lost 4 bases and J lost 7; bases outside the gene matches: 4. Germline CDR1 MNHEY, CDR2 SMNVEV (reference sequence). The CDR3 loop spans 13 amino acids. CDR3 nucleotide sequence: TGTGCCAGCAGTTCCGACAGGGCCCAGCCCCAGCATTTT. Encoded protein: CASSSDRAQPQHF.

The rearrangement uses TRBV25-1 and TRBJ2-7; D remains unclear. This CDR3 has 13 residues. V lost 4 bases and J lost 7, with 14 bases in between. Germline V gene lookup returns CDR1 MGHDK and CDR2 SYGVNS. CDR3 nucleotide sequence: TGTGCCAGCAGTGTGCAGGACCCCTTGGAGCAGTACTTC. It translates to CASSVQDPLEQYF.

This chain links TRBV7-7 with TRBJ2-1; D ambiguous. CDR3 length equals 13 residues. V was clipped by 1 base and J by 3 bases, with 4 bases between them. Germline V CDR1 and CDR2: SSHAT, FNYEAQ (reference sequence). CDR3: CASSLDSYNEQFF. For the CDR3, the DNA is TGTGCCAGCAGCTTAGACAGCTACAATGAGCAGTTCTTC.

Details on this clone: Other nucleotide sequences from this sample produce the same CDR3. V gene TRBV27 combines with J gene TRBJ2-7; D is perhaps TRBD2 (5 bases). There are 13 residues in the CDR3. Germline CDR1 MNHEY, CDR2 SMNVEV (reference sequence). Trimming took off 4 bases at V and 0 bases at J, with 7 bases between the two ends. In DNA form, the CDR3 reads TGTGCCAGCAGTTACGGGATCTCCTACGAGCAGTACTTC. Its translation: CASSYGISYEQYF.